Below, 22 T cell receptor beta chains from the same sample are listed, as sequenced in a study of cytomegalovirus exposure and HLA in healthy donors. Amplification used 60 Vbeta primers and 13 Jbeta primers. The repertoire was sequenced with immunoSEQ multiplex PCR; TCRdb's copy has only in-frame clones and lacks some. The sample yields 140,000 to 150,000 clones, around three quarters seen once. Sequenced input: PBMCs. These receptor sequences come from a woman aged 60-70 years in good health and CMV-seropositive.

A few counts support this clone. The chain is built from TRBV5-6 and TRBJ1-2; 7 bases agree with TRBD1. Germline values: CDR1 SGHDT, CDR2 YYEEEE. The CDR3 is 14 residues long. The ends lost 0 bases at V and 7 bases at J; junction bases unmatched: 6. In nucleotides, the CDR3 is TGTGCCAGCAGCTTGGGAGTGACAGGGTTTGGCTACACCTTC. Amino acid sequence: CASSLGVTGFGYTF.

J is TRBJ2-7 and V is TRBV18; D perhaps matches TRBD1 (9 bases). The CDR3 runs to 19 residues. Germline V gives CDR1 KGHSH, CDR2 LQKENI. V lost 3 bases and J lost 6, with 30 bases in between. The CDR3 coding sequence is TGTGCCAGCTCACCGGGTTGGACAGGGGTAGGCGGGAGGCCCCCCGAGCAGTACTTC. Protein sequence: CASSPGWTGVGGRPPEQYF.

The genes are TRBV5-1 and TRBJ1-3, with D possibly matching TRBD1 (5 bases). CDR3 length: 15 residues. The V gene lost 0 bases and the J gene lost 4 bases, with 11 bases spanning the gap. Germline lookup yields CDR1 SGHRS and CDR2 YFSETQ. CDR3 bases: TGCGCCAGCAGCTTGGCCGGGGGATCGGGAAACACCATATATTTT. Translation: CASSLAGGSGNTIYF.

The rearrangement uses TRBV10-3 and TRBJ2-7; 9 positions agree with TRBD2. This CDR3 has 15 amino acids. J gave up 6 bases and V 3 bases, and 9 bases lay outside the gene matches. CDR1 and CDR2 from the germline V gene are ENHRY and SYGVKD. CDR3 region: CAISDMASGISEQYF. DNA of the CDR3: TGTGCCATCAGTGACATGGCTAGCGGGATTTCCGAGCAGTACTTC.

Regarding this clone: Distinct nucleotide sequences in the sample also encode this CDR3. The rearrangement uses TRBV5-1 and TRBJ1-1; D is undetermined. The CDR3 contains 14 residues. Germline assignment: CDR1 SGHRS and CDR2 YFSETQ. Trimming removed 0 bases at V and 2 bases at J, with 8 bases between. CDR3 residues: CASSLGQANTEAFF. The CDR3 coding sequence is TGCGCCAGCAGCTTGGGGCAGGCTAACACTGAAGCTTTCTTT.

The gene calls are TRBV10-3 and TRBJ1-5; D remains unclear. The CDR3 extends over 15 amino acids. Germline CDR1 is ENHRY and CDR2 is SYGVKD. V was shortened by 3 bases and J by 3 bases, with 12 bases between the two germline ends. The CDR3 spells CAISDRPGINQPQHF. The DNA for the CDR3 is TGTGCCATCAGTGATAGACCGGGGATCAATCAGCCCCAGCATTTT.

The chain recombines TRBV5-4 with TRBJ2-5, with D uncertain. Germline V lookup: CDR1 SGHNT, CDR2 YYREEE (reference sequence). CDR3 length equals 15 residues. V gave up 0 bases and J gave up 2 bases, with 11 bases separating them. This CDR3 is CASSLERPAQETQYF. CDR3 bases: TGTGCCAGCAGCTTGGAGAGGCCGGCTCAAGAGACCCAGTACTTC.

This clone was observed once. The chain employs TRBV28 and TRBJ1-1; D is unresolved. CDR1 MDHEN and CDR2 SYDVKM come from the germline V gene. Trimming took 3 bases from V and 4 from J, leaving 12 bases between them. There are 14 residues in the CDR3. The CDR3, as DNA: TGTGCCAGCAGTTTGACAATCGGTAGCACTGAAGCTTTCTTT. Translation: CASSLTIGSTEAFF. The full variable domain, with the rest looked up from reference TRBV28 and TRBJ1-1, is DVKVTQSSRYLVKRTGEKVFLECVQDMDHENMFWYRQDPGLGLRLIYFSYDVKMKEKGDIPEGYSVSREKKERFSLILESASTNQTSMYLCASSLTIGSTEAFFGQGTRLTVV.

The CDR3 spells CASSVAAGSTEAFF. The CDR3 DNA follows: TGTGCCAGCAGCGTAGCTGCGGGGAGCACTGAAGCTTTCTTT. The genes are TRBV9 and TRBJ1-1; D remains ambiguous. CDR3 size: 14 residues. CDR1 is SGDLS and CDR2 is YYNGEE in the germline V gene. V was shortened by 0 bases and J by 4 bases, with 10 bases between the two germline ends.

This clone was seen once. CDR3: CASSQDLSGSNNEQFF. The CDR3 bases are TGTGCCAGCAGCCAAGATCTGAGCGGGAGTAACAATGAGCAGTTCTTC. J is TRBJ2-1 and V is TRBV4-2; 8 bases line up with TRBD2. J lost 5 bases, V lost 0 bases, and 6 bases had no gene match. CDR3 size: 16 residues. CDR1 and CDR2 from the germline V gene are LGHNA and YNFKEQ.

This chain connects TRBV27 to TRBJ1-2, with 9 bases identical to TRBD1. Germline values: CDR1 MNHEY, CDR2 SMNVEV (reference sequence). Losses at the gene ends were 3 bases for V and 7 bases for J; bases not matched to a gene: 3. The CDR3 runs 13 residues. The CDR3 here is CASSLGTGCGYTF. The DNA for the CDR3 is TGTGCCAGCAGTTTGGGGACAGGGTGTGGCTACACCTTC.

V usage is TRBV29-1 and J usage is TRBJ1-5; 12 nucleotides agree with TRBD1. The CDR3 is 15 amino acids. Looked up from germline, CDR1 is SQVTM and CDR2 is ANQGSEA. J gave up 6 bases and V 6 bases, and 9 bases lay outside the gene matches. The CDR3 region is CSVAGTGGIGQPQHF. CDR3 nucleotide sequence: TGCAGCGTGGCAGGGACAGGGGGCATTGGTCAGCCCCAGCATTTT.

This chain connects TRBV5-1 to TRBJ2-1; 8 bases fit TRBD2. CDR3 size: 15 residues. Per germline, CDR1 SGHRS and CDR2 YFSETQ. Unmatched junction bases numbered 3, after V lost 4 bases and J lost 0 bases. CDR3 coding DNA: TGCGCCAGCAGCCCGGGGGGGAACTCCTACAATGAGCAGTTCTTC. It yields the protein CASSPGGNSYNEQFF.

CDR3 region: CASSYDSSGSDTQYF. CDR3 bases: TGTGCCAGCAGTTACGACAGCTCAGGGTCGGATACGCAGTATTTT. The V call is TRBV6-5, the J call TRBJ2-3; a weak D match, TRBD1 (5 bases). The V gene lost 2 bases and the J gene lost 6 bases, with 15 bases spanning the gap. The germline V gene has CDR1 MNHEY and CDR2 SVGAGI. The CDR3 has 15 residues.

This clone showed up just a few times. The chain joins TRBV19 to TRBJ2-7; TRBD1 aligns across 10 bases. The V and J ends lost 8 bases and 5 bases, in that order; junction bases with no gene match: 12. Germline V gene data show CDR1 as LNHDA and CDR2 as SQIVND (reference sequence). The length of the CDR3 is 15 residues. CDR3 in DNA: TGTGCCAGTCAGGGCACTCACGGGACAGGGGACGAGCAGTACTTC. Its translation is CASQGTHGTGDEQYF.

V gene TRBV11-1 combines with J gene TRBJ2-5; perhaps TRBD2 as D (6 bases). The V and J ends lost 3 bases and 5 bases respectively, with 13 bases between them. Germline lookup yields CDR1 SGHAT and CDR2 FQDESV (reference sequence). The CDR3 loop spans 14 amino acids. CDR3 DNA sequence: TGTGCCAGCAGCTTTGGGTCGGGGGTGGAGACCCAGTACTTC. This sequence encodes CASSFGSGVETQYF.

This clone has just a few counts. This sequence joins TRBV7-8 and TRBJ2-2; a weak D match, TRBD2 (5 bases). The CDR3 is made up of 15 amino acids. CDR1 and CDR2 (germline): SGHVS, FQNEAQ. V shed 5 bases and J shed 3 bases, with 13 bases lying between them. The CDR3 DNA reads TGTGCCAGCAGCCCGGCGGGCCGGGACACCGGGGAGCTGTTTTTT. Amino acid sequence: CASSPAGRDTGELFF.

This clone appeared a few times. The chain couples TRBV7-8 to TRBJ1-2; D is undetermined. Germline V gene sequence: CDR1 SGHVS, CDR2 FQNEAQ. This CDR3 contains 15 residues. V was cut by 3 bases and J by 4 bases, with 15 bases left in between. The CDR3 DNA reads as TGTGCCAGCAGCTTGGGTGCAGGCAGCACCTATGGCTACACCTTC. The encoded protein is CASSLGAGSTYGYTF.

The chain has TRBV5-1 and TRBJ1-3, with a possible D match to TRBD1 (5 bases). Germline assignment: CDR1 SGHRS and CDR2 YFSETQ. Trimming removed 0 bases at V and 1 base at J, with 11 bases between. This CDR3 has 16 amino acids. In DNA, the CDR3 is TGCGCCAGCAGCTTGGCCCCTGGGGGGTCTGGAAACACCATATATTTT. The encoded protein is CASSLAPGGSGNTIYF. The whole variable domain, remainder taken from reference TRBV5-1 and TRBJ1-3, is KAGVTQTPRYLIKTRGQQVTLSCSPISGHRSVSWYQQTPGQGLQFLFEYFSETQRNKGNFPGRFSGRQFSNSRSEMNVSTLELGDSALYLCASSLAPGGSGNTIYFGEGSWLTVV.

J is TRBJ2-7 and V is TRBV19, with D maybe TRBD1 (6 bases). Trimming removed 1 base from V and 5 bases from J, with 15 bases in between. Germline assignment: CDR1 LNHDA and CDR2 SQIVND (reference sequence). The length of the CDR3 is 15 residues. The CDR3 DNA reads as TGTGCCAGTAGTATAGTTGCCAGGGGAGTCCACGAGCAGTACTTC. This codes for CASSIVARGVHEQYF.

CDR3 residues: CASSPDRGPETQYF. Written as DNA, the CDR3 is TGTGCCAGCAGCCCGGACAGGGGCCCTGAGACCCAGTACTTC. J is TRBJ2-5 and V is TRBV11-3, with 9 bases aligning to TRBD1. Germline CDR1 reads SGHNT; CDR2 reads YENEEA. The CDR3 length is 14 residues. With 5 bases clipped from V and 5 bases from J, the junction kept 6 bases outside the gene matches.

J is TRBJ2-1 and V is TRBV28, with 12 bases matching TRBD2. The CDR3 loop spans 16 amino acids. The V gene end was trimmed by 3 bases and the J gene end by 5 bases; junction bases not matched to a gene: 5. Looked up from germline, CDR1 is MDHEN and CDR2 is SYDVKM. CDR3 protein: CASSFLAGGGDNEQFF. CDR3 nucleotide sequence: TGTGCCAGCAGTTTTCTAGCGGGAGGGGGGGACAATGAGCAGTTCTTC.